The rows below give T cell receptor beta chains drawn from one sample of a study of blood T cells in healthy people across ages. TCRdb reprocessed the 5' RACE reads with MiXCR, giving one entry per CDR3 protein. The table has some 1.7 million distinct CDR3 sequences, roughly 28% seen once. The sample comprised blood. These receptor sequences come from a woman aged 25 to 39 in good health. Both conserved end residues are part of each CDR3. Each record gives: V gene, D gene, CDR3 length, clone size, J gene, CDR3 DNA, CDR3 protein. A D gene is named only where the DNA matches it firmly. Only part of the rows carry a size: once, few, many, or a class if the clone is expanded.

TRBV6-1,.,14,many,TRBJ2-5,TGTGCCAGCAGTCTTCCAGGGCTGGAAGAGACCCAGTACTTC,CASSLPGLEETQYF
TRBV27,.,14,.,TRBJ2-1,TGTGCCAGCAGCCCCGCGCGGACGTACAATGAGCAGTTCTTC,CASSPARTYNEQFF
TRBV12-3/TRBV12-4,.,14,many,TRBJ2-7,TGTGCCAGCAGTTTGGGCGGCGGAGACTACGAGCAGTACTTC,CASSLGGGDYEQYF
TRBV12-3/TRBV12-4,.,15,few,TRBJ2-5,TGTGCCAGCAGTTTCTCCCTCGGATCCCCAGAGACCCAGTACTTC,CASSFSLGSPETQYF
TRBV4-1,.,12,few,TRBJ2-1,TGCGCCAGCAGCCAAGATGAAGTGAGGCAGTTCTTC,CASSQDEVRQFF
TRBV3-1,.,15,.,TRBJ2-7,TGTGCCAGCAGTCCCTCCGGGACCGGGTTTGGCGAGCAGTACTTC,CASSPSGTGFGEQYF
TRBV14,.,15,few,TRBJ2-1,TGTGCCAGCAGCCAAGTGACAGGATTCTACAATGAGCAGTTCTTC,CASSQVTGFYNEQFF
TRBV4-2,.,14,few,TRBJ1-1,TGTGCCAGCAGAAACGTGGACGGGAACACTGAAGCTTTCTTT,CASRNVDGNTEAFF
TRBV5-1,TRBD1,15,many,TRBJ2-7,TGCGCCAGCAGCTTGCCCGGGACAGGTGTCTACGAGCAGTACTTC,CASSLPGTGVYEQYF
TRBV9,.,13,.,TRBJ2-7,TGTGCCAGCAGCGTATTACAGGACGTTGAGCAGTACTTC,CASSVLQDVEQYF
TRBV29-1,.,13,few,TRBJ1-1,TGCAGCGTTCGGGCGGAGTTGAACACTGAAGCTTTCTTT,CSVRAELNTEAFF
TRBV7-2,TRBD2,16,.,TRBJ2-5,TGTGCCAGCAGCTTCAGCAGTAGCGGGAGGTTTGAGACCCAGTACTTC,CASSFSSSGRFETQYF
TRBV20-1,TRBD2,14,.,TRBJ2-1,TGCAGTGCCAACTTAGCGGGAGCGGGCAATGAGCAGTTCTTC,CSANLAGAGNEQFF
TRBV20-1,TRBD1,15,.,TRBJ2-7,TGCAGTGCTAGATCCCTGGGACAGGGAGGAAACGAGCAGTACTTC,CSARSLGQGGNEQYF
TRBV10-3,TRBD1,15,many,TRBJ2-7,TGTGCCATCAGTGCCCCTGGGACAGAAACCCTCGGGCAGTACTTC,CAISAPGTETLGQYF
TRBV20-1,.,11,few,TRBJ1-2,TGCAGTGGTAGGACAGACGACGGCTACACCTTC,CSGRTDDGYTF
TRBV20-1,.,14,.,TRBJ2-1,TGCAGTGCCGGACCACTCGGAGGGGACAATGAGCAGTTCTTC,CSAGPLGGDNEQFF
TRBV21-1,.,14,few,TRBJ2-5,TGTGCCAGCAGCCCCCGGACCCGGGCGGAGACCCAGTACTTC,CASSPRTRAETQYF
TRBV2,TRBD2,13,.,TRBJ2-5,TGTGCCAGCAGTGCTAGCGGGGTCGAGACCCAGTACTTC,CASSASGVETQYF
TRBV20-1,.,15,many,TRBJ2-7,TGCAGTGCCACCGCCGGGACCCCTTCCTTATACGAGCAGTACTTC,CSATAGTPSLYEQYF
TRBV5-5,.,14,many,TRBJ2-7,TGTGCCAGCAGCGCAGTTGGGGGGACCTACGAGCAGTACTTC,CASSAVGGTYEQYF